The present T cell receptor beta chain was sequenced within a study of shared clonotypes between healthy human individuals. The germline CDR1 and CDR2 sequences are MNHEY and SMNVEV (reference sequence). The CDR3 extends over 17 amino acids. V was pared by 5 bases and J by 4 bases, with 14 bases of the junction left unmatched. Some clones are missing from TCRdb's copy, which holds only in-frame ones; the method was immunoSEQ multiplex PCR. The data hold about 1.5 million clones, with 95% to 97% observed a single time. V gene TRBV27 combines with J gene TRBJ2-7, with 10 bases identical to TRBD2. Sequencing input: naive CD4+ T cells sorted from blood. Subset in this sample: CD45RA+ positively selected. This TCR was recovered from a young man in good health. CDR3 region: CASSTNPGLASGYEQYF. For the CDR3, the DNA is TGTGCCAGCAGTACCAACCCGGGACTAGCGAGTGGGTACGAGCAGTACTTC.